This TCR beta chain was recorded in a study of cytomegalovirus exposure and HLA in healthy donors. Study outcomes and limitations: Later analysis identified 16,000 or so TCR beta sequences associated with HLA alleles, using a false discovery rate threshold of 0.05. A link between a missense DCLRE1C variant and TCR beta V- and J-gene trimming emerged from a later analysis.

CDR3 length: 17 residues. V shed 4 bases and J 0 bases; nucleotides not matched to a gene: 10. CDR1 is SGHNT and CDR2 is YYREEE in the germline V gene (reference sequence). A multiplex PCR was run with 60 Vbeta primers and 13 Jbeta primers. Measured with immunoSEQ multiplex PCR; TCRdb has only the in-frame clones, and not every one. The listing contains around 84,000 clones. Note on this clone: Its antigen is still unknown.

This chain connects TRBV5-4 to TRBJ2-1, with 7 bases matching TRBD2. The TCR originated in a man aged 30 to 45 in good health and CMV-seronegative. The sequenced sample consisted of PBMCs. In nucleotides, the CDR3 is TGTGCCAGCAGCGTAACGGGGAAGCGGGGCTCCTACAATGAGCAGTTCTTC. Translating it yields CASSVTGKRGSYNEQFF.